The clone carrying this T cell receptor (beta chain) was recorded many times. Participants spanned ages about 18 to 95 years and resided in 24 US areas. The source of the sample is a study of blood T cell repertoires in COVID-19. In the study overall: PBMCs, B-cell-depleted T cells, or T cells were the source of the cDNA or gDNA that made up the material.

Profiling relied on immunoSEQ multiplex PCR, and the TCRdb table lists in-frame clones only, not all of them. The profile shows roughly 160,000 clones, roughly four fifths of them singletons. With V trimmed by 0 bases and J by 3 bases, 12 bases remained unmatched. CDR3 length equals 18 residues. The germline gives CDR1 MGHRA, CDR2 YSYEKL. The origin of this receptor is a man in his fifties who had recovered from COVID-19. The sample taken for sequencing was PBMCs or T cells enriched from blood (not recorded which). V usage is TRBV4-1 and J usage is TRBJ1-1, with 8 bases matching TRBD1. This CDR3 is CASSQDMQGAAGDTEAFF. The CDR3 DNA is TGCGCCAGCAGCCAAGATATGCAGGGGGCCGCTGGTGACACTGAAGCTTTCTTT.